This T cell receptor (beta chain) was captured in a study of T-cell memory formation after mild COVID-19 (dated by TCRdb to the early 2020s). As for the study more broadly: TCR sequence clusters from the two donors were found to be largely donor specific. The cohort comprised two young, previously healthy adult volunteers, one female and one male. In a couple of donors, T-cell clones that expanded and contracted after mild COVID-19 were tracked by sequencing TCRalpha and TCRbeta repertoires over time.

Ficoll-Paque density gradient centrifugation was used to isolate PBMCs. General study outcomes and caveats: Only a couple of mild cases were covered by the study, and larger cohorts that include severe cases with pre-infection samples were considered necessary. Clones that contracted from day 15 to 85 showed balanced CD4/CD8 phenotypes, whereas a second wave of clones that expanded from day 15 to 37 leaned towards CD4+. Contracting CD4+ clones were found mainly in CM and EM memory subsets, while CD8+ clones were enriched in EMRA. SARS-CoV-2 specificity was not confirmed for the second-wave clones peaking on day 37. The detection of some responding clones in pre-infection memory suggests that pre-existing cross-reactive memory T cells joined the SARS-CoV-2 response.

This clonotype appeared a single time. It lacks a known antigen. Base qualities are not recorded, but no much larger clone differs from it by a single base. Data came from an Illumina NovaSeq 6000. TCRalpha and TCRbeta cDNA libraries were constructed by 5'RACE with constant-segment primers, with sample barcodes and unique molecular identifiers being introduced. RNA was extracted from every sample with Trizol reagent. The libraries were amplified in two PCR steps, and the second step added a second sample barcode and Illumina TruSeq adapters. Libraries were sequenced on an Illumina NovaSeq with 2 x 150 bp paired-end reads. From the authors' description of their analysis: The reads were demultiplexed and collapsed into UMI-guided consensus sequences using migec v1.2.7. With mixcr v2.1.11, UMI consensuses were aligned to TRA and TRB V and J templates and assembled into clonotypes. Clonotypes were classified as expanded or contracted when called significant by both edgeR and NoisET, with noise models trained on biological replicates. For edgeR calls, the thresholds were a false discovery rate-adjusted p below 0.01 and a log2 fold-change of 1. As an exploratory analysis of dynamics, max-normalized trajectories of the 1000 most abundant clonotypes were examined with PCA combined with hierarchical clustering. Separately sequenced CD4+ and CD8+ repertoires were used to assign a CD4 or CD8 phenotype to each responding clone. Using fastp trimming at Q25 and MiXCR clonotype assembly, TCRdb reanalyzed the public sequencing data and kept in-frame beta chains. Every CDR3 protein is listed once, alongside the most common genes and DNA of its rows. V and J calls and clone size were set by TCRdb, not the authors. The sample table shows hundreds of thousands of distinct CDR3 sequences, and about 22% are seen once. The top ten constitute roughly 8.3% of the sample.

In the germline V gene (reference sequence), CDR1 corresponds to DFQATT and CDR2 to SNEGSKA. V trim: 0 bases; J trim: 6 bases; unmatched bases: 10. Counted from cysteine to phenylalanine, this CDR3 has 15 amino acids. Just CDR3 DNA is preserved here, 45 bases in frame from base 1. This TCR came from an adult woman who had mild COVID-19 (a few samples of this study predate the infection). The sample titles of this study are shuffled in the database, so cell type and time point are left out; the donor was told from shared clones. Sequencing input: PBMCs or a T cell subset sorted from them (not recorded which). The chain is assembled from TRBV20-1 and TRBJ1-1, and 7 junctional nucleotides match TRBD1. In nucleotide form, the sequence is TGCAGTGCTAGAGACTCTGTCAGGGGGTCCCCTGAAGCTTTCTTT. This translates into CSARDSVRGSPEAFF.